These 10 T cell receptor beta chains came from one sample sequenced in a study of blood T cells in healthy people across ages. Using a J-beta primer mix together with a sample-barcoded 5' primer, a second PCR was run for about 6 to 11 cycles. TCRdb re-called the 5' RACE reads with MiXCR, one entry per CDR3 protein. Of approximately 730,000 distinct CDR3 sequences in the sample, roughly 45% were seen once. Source material: blood. These receptors were collected from a woman aged 60-75 years in good health.

This clonotype was detected only a few times. The chain carries TRBV20-1 and TRBJ1-2; tentative D call: TRBD1 (5 bases). CDR3 size: 14 residues. V was trimmed by 0 bases and J by 8 bases, leaving 16 bases between them. CDR1 DFQATT and CDR2 SNEGSKA come from the germline V gene (reference sequence). CDR3 region: CSAREAGRAKGYTF. In DNA form, the CDR3 reads TGCAGTGCTAGAGAGGCAGGGAGGGCGAAGGGCTACACCTTC.

This clonotype has more than one count but fewer than ten. The chain uses TRBV7-2 and TRBJ2-7; D gene unclear. The CDR3 contains 13 residues. The ends were cut back, 1 base at V and 2 bases at J, with 6 bases in the middle. Germline V CDR1 and CDR2: SGHTA, FQGNSA. CDR3 in amino acids: CASSLGWPYEQYF. Here the CDR3 DNA reads TGTGCCAGCAGCTTAGGGTGGCCCTACGAGCAGTACTTC.

In this sample, this clonotype turned up many times. The genes are TRBV4-2 and TRBJ2-3, with unresolved D. V was clipped by 0 bases and J by 6 bases, with 7 bases between them. Germline CDR1 reads LGHNA; CDR2 reads YNFKEQ. CDR3 size: 13 residues. In nucleotides, the CDR3 is TGTGCCAGCAGCCAAGACCCAGATGATACGCAGTATTTT. Protein: CASSQDPDDTQYF.

The chain has TRBV9 and TRBJ1-1; 9 bases align to TRBD1. Germline V lookup: CDR1 SGDLS, CDR2 YYNGEE. The CDR3 length is 14 residues. V lost 3 bases to trimming and J lost 5 bases; unmatched junction nucleotides: 5. The DNA for the CDR3 is TGTGCCAGCAGCGCGACAGGGGGAGGAACTGAAGCTTTCTTT. This codes for CASSATGGGTEAFF.

J is TRBJ2-3 and V is TRBV15; D is undetermined. CDR3 length equals 14 residues. Germline CDR1 reads LNHNV; CDR2 reads YYDKDF (reference sequence). V was trimmed by 0 bases and J by 4 bases, leaving 8 bases between them. In nucleotides, the CDR3 is TGTGCCACCAGCAGAGATTGGGGTTCAGATACGCAGTATTTT. This translates into CATSRDWGSDTQYF.

The V call is TRBV29-1, the J call TRBJ2-3, with D unclear. Germline-derived CDR1 and CDR2 are SQVTM and ANQGSEA. The CDR3 has 13 amino acids. Trimming pared 5 bases from V and 0 bases from J, leaving 9 bases between. CDR3 region: CSVQARSTDTQYF. The CDR3 DNA is TGCAGCGTTCAGGCTCGTAGCACAGATACGCAGTATTTT.

This clonotype occurred many times. The genes are TRBV7-8 and TRBJ2-5, with TRBD1 as a possible D gene (6 bases). Deletions cut 3 bases from V and 2 bases from J, with 7 bases between. The length of the CDR3 is 13 residues. Germline V lookup: CDR1 SGHVS, CDR2 FQNEAQ. This chain's CDR3 is CASSFGQQETQYF. In nucleotides, the CDR3 is TGTGCCAGCAGCTTCGGACAGCAAGAGACCCAGTACTTC.

This clonotype was picked up many times. A much larger clone sits a single nucleotide away, making a read error possible. The genes are TRBV7-2 and TRBJ2-3; 10 nucleotides agree with TRBD2. Unmatched junction bases numbered 3, after V lost 0 bases and J lost 6 bases. The CDR3 has 15 residues. Germline V gene sequence: CDR1 SGHTA, CDR2 FQGNSA. The CDR3 loop reads CASSLAEREGDTQYF. The CDR3 bases are TGTGCCAGCAGCTTAGCAGAGCGGGAGGGCGATACGCAGTATTTT.

The CDR3 DNA follows: TGCAGTGCTAGGGGGCGCTTAGTGGCAACGAGCGAGCAGTACTTC. Translated: CSARGRLVATSEQYF. This chain joins TRBV20-1 and TRBJ2-7; a weak D match, TRBD1 (5 bases). With 3 bases removed from V and 6 bases from J, the gap between germline ends came to 21 bases. Germline lookup yields CDR1 DFQATT and CDR2 SNEGSKA (reference sequence). The CDR3 covers 15 residues.

This clonotype was seen a handful of times. The gene calls are TRBV12-3 or TRBV12-4 and TRBJ2-1; D is unclear. Trimming shortened V by 3 bases and J by 5 bases, and 11 bases separated the two germline ends. The CDR3 contains 14 residues. This CDR3 reads CASSFMTSHNEQFF. The CDR3 region has the DNA TGTGCCAGCAGTTTTATGACTTCCCACAATGAGCAGTTCTTC.